This T cell receptor beta chain comes out of a study of CD8+ T cells in alopecia areata. Study results and limitations: Lesional scalp, especially alopecia totalis/universalis, showed higher clonality than normal scalp. Normal skin contains resident alphabeta T cells, and these are also sequenced in scalp samples.

The authors extracted RNA and reverse transcribed it into cDNA as the sequencing template. Produced via immunoSEQ multiplex PCR; TCRdb's table is partial and in-frame only. The sample includes around 140,000 clones, 51% of them seen just once. Lesional scalp punch biopsies and peripheral blood came from alopecia areata patients. Concerning this clone itself: Its specificity is unknown.

This CDR3 is built from 17 residues. Trimming pared 0 bases from V and 1 base from J, leaving 15 bases between. The receptor was derived from a human donor with alopecia areata. The source material was CD4+ T cells sorted from blood, sampled at week 0. The V call is TRBV23-1, the J call TRBJ2-5; D remains unclear. TRBV23-1 is an ORF; its function is uncertain. CDR3 nucleotides: TGCGCCAGCAGTCAATCCCGCGACACTGATCTCCAAGAGACCCAGTACTTC. As protein: CASSQSRDTDLQETQYF.